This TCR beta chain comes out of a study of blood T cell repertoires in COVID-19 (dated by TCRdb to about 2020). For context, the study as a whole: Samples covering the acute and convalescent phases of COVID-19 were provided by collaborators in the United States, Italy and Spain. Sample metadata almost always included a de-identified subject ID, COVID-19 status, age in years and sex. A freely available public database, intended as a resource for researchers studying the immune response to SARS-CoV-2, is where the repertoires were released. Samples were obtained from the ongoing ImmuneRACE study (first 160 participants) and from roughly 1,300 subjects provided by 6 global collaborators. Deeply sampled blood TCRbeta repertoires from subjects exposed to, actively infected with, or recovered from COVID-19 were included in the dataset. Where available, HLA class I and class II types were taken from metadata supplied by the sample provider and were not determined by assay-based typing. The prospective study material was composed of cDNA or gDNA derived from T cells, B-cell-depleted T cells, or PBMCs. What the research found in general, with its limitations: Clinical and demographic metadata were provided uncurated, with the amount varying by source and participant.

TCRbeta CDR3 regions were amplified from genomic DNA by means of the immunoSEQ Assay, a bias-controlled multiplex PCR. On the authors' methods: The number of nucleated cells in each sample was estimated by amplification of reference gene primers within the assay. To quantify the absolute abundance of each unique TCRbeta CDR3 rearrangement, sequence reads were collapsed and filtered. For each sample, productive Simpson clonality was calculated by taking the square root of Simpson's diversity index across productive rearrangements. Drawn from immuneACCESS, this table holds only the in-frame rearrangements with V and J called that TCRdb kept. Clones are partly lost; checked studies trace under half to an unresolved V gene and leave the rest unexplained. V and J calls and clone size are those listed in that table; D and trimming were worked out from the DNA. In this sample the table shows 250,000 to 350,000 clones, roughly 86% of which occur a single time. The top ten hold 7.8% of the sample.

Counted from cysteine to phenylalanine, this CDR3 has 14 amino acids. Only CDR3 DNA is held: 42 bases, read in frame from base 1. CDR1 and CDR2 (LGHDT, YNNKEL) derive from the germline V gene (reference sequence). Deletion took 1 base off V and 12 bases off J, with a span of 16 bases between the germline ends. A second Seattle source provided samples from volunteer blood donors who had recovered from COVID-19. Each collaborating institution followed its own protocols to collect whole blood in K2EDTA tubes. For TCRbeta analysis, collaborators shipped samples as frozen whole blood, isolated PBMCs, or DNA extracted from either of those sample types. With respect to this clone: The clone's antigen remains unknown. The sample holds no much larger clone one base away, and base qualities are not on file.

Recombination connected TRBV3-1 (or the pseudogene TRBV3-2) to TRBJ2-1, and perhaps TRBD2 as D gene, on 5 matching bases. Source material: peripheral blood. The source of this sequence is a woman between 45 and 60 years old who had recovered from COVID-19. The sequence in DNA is TGTGCCAGCAGCCAAGGGACCCACATCGCGGGGCAGTTCTTC. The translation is CASSQGTHIAGQFF.